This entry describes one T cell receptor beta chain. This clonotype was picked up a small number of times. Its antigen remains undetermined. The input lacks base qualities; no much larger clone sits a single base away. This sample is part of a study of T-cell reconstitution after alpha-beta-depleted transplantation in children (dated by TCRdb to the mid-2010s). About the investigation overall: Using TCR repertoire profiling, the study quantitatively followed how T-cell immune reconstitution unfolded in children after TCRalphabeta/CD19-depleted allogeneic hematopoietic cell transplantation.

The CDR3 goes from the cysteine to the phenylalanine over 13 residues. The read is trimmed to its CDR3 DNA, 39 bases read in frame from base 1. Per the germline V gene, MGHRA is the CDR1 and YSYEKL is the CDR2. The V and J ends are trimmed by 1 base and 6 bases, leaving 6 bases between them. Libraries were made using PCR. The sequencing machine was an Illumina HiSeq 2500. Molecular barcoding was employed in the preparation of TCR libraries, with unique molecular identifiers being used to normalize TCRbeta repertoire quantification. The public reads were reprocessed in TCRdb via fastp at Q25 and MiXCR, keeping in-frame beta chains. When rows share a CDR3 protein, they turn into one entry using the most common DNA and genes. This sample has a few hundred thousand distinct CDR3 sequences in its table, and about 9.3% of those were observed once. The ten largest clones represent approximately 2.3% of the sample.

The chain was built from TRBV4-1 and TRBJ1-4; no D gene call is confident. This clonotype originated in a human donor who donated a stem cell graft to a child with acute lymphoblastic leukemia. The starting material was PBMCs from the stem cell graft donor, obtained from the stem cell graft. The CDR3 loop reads CASSQGVDEKLFF. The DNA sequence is TGCGCCAGCAGCCAAGGGGTGGATGAAAAACTGTTTTTT.